The 25 T cell receptor beta chains presented below share a single source sample, sequenced in a study of blood T cell repertoires in COVID-19 (dated by TCRdb to the early 2020s). To prepare the library, the immunoSEQ multiplex PCR assay was applied. Held by TCRdb, this immuneACCESS table contains in-frame sequences only and omits some clones. Under half of the omission traces to an unresolved V gene where checked; the cause of the rest is unknown. Counted in this sample were 70,000 to 85,000 clones; roughly 86% of them appeared once. Just over 20% of the sample is held by the ten biggest clonotypes. Sequenced input: peripheral blood. The receptor set was obtained from a human donor in a cohort sampled during active COVID-19.

The CDR3 spells CASSQVPRQGGSAREKLFF. DNA of the CDR3: TGTGCCAGCAGCCAAGTCCCTCGACAGGGGGGGTCGGCGAGGGAAAAACTGTTTTTT. This sequence joins TRBV16 and TRBJ1-4; 9 bases map to TRBD1. With 2 bases clipped from V and 8 bases from J, the junction kept 18 bases outside the gene matches. The CDR3 length is 19 residues. Looked up from germline, CDR1 is KGHSY and CDR2 is FQNENV.

The chain recombines TRBV28 with TRBJ1-3; possible D gene TRBD1, 5 bases. This CDR3 contains 14 residues. Germline-derived CDR1 and CDR2 are MDHEN and SYDVKM. V was clipped by 6 bases and J by 1 base, with 10 bases between them. The CDR3 protein is CASSPTGSGNTIYF. CDR3 sequence (DNA): TGTGCCAGCAGCCCCACAGGTTCTGGAAACACCATATATTTT. The whole variable domain, filled in from reference TRBV28 and TRBJ1-3, reads DVKVTQSSRYLVKRTGEKVFLECVQDMDHENMFWYRQDPGLGLRLIYFSYDVKMKEKGDIPEGYSVSREKKERFSLILESASTNQTSMYLCASSPTGSGNTIYFGEGSWLTVV.

The chain recombines TRBV19 with TRBJ1-4, with D tentatively TRBD1 (5 bases). Trimming left V 7 bases short and J 0 bases short, with 18 bases between. Looked up from germline, CDR1 is LNHDA and CDR2 is SQIVND (reference sequence). This CDR3 comprises 17 residues. Written as DNA, the CDR3 is TGTGCCAGTATGCCGCGGAGGGGCTTTGCAACTAATGAAAAACTGTTTTTT. It translates to CASMPRRGFATNEKLFF.

The rearrangement joins TRBV3-1 (or the pseudogene TRBV3-2) to TRBJ2-7; 7 bases align to TRBD2. Germline CDR1 is LGHDT and CDR2 is YNNKEL (reference sequence). The CDR3 is 14 amino acids. J gave up 4 bases and V 4 bases, and 7 bases lay outside the gene matches. The CDR3 spells CASSPFGGGYEQYF. CDR3 bases: TGTGCCAGCAGCCCGTTTGGCGGGGGTTACGAGCAGTACTTC.

This clone appeared once. V and J are TRBV18 and TRBJ2-4; 7 bases match TRBD1. This CDR3 is 14 amino acids long. The germline V gene has CDR1 KGHSH and CDR2 LQKENI. Trimming removed 3 bases from V and 4 bases from J; junction bases left unmatched: 3. The DNA for the CDR3 is TGTGCCAGCTCACCCGGGACAGCTAAAAACATTCAGTACTTC. Translated, it gives CASSPGTAKNIQYF.

This rearrangement joins TRBV6-1 to TRBJ2-7, with 11 nucleotides matching TRBD1. The germline V gene encodes CDR1 MNHNS and CDR2 SASEGT. The CDR3 is made up of 14 amino acids. J was trimmed by 9 bases and V by 1 base; bases with no gene match: 5. As DNA, the CDR3 is TGTGCCAGCAGTGAAGGGACAGGGGGCGGTAGGCAGTACTTC. Its protein is CASSEGTGGGRQYF.

The rearrangement joins TRBV7-2 to TRBJ1-4; no clear D gene. Per germline, CDR1 SGHTA and CDR2 FQGNSA. Trimming shortened V by 5 bases and J by 1 base, and 8 bases separated the two germline ends. This CDR3 is built from 14 residues. CDR3 nucleotide sequence: TGTGCCAGCAGCCGGGTCGGAACTAATGAAAAACTGTTTTTT. Protein product: CASSRVGTNEKLFF. The full variable domain, rest sourced from reference TRBV7-2 and TRBJ1-4, is GAGVSQSPSNKVTEKGKDVELRCDPISGHTALYWYRQSLGQGLEFLIYFQGNSAPDKSGLPSDRFSAERTGGSVSTLTIQRTQQEDSAVYLCASSRVGTNEKLFFGSGTQLSVL.

V and J are TRBV5-1 and TRBJ2-7; 12 bases fit TRBD1. The CDR3 has 16 amino acids. Germline V gene data show CDR1 as SGHRS and CDR2 as YFSETQ. V was pared by 2 bases and J by 7 bases, with 10 bases of the junction left unmatched. CDR3 region: CASSFEPGQGAGEQYF. CDR3 nucleotide sequence: TGCGCCAGCAGCTTTGAACCGGGACAGGGGGCGGGGGAGCAGTACTTC.

The table lists this clone with many counts. The chain employs TRBV5-5 and TRBJ2-1; 9 bases are shared with TRBD1. The CDR3 consists of 14 residues. Germline CDR1 is SGHKS and CDR2 is YYEKEE (reference sequence). The junction had 7 bases not matched to a gene; V was cut back by 4 bases and J by 8 bases. The CDR3 coding sequence is TGTGCCAGCAGCGGCGGGACAGGGCATGATGAGCAGTTCTTC. This gives the protein CASSGGTGHDEQFF.

The CDR3: CASSEEGNTIYF. The CDR3 DNA reads as TGCGCCAGCAGTGAGGAGGGAAACACCATATATTTT. This chain links TRBV10-2 with TRBJ1-3; D is unresolved. The CDR3 length is 12 residues. Trimming took 2 bases from V and 4 from J, leaving 3 bases between them. The germline V gene has CDR1 WSHSY and CDR2 SAAADI.

The CDR3 protein is CASSLGPPYEQYF. In DNA form, the CDR3 reads TGTGCCAGCAGCTTAGGGCCCCCCTACGAGCAGTACTTC. V gene TRBV7-6 combines with J gene TRBJ2-7; no definite D call. The CDR3 runs to 13 residues. The V end lost 1 base, the J end lost 2 bases, and 6 bases lay between the germline ends. Germline-derived CDR1 and CDR2 are SGHVS and FNYEAQ. Supplemented by reference TRBV7-6 and TRBJ2-7, the full variable domain reads GAGVSQSPRYKVTKRGQDVALRCDPISGHVSLYWYRQALGQGPEFLTYFNYEAQQDKSGLPNDRFSAERPEGSISTLTIQRTEQRDSAMYRCASSLGPPYEQYFGPGTRLTVT.

This chain uses TRBV7-2 with TRBJ2-7, with D unclear. Per germline, CDR1 SGHTA and CDR2 FQGNSA. This CDR3 contains 12 residues. V was pared by 5 bases and J by 6 bases, with 11 bases between. The CDR3 region has the DNA TGTGCCAGCAGCCGTCCCGTCGGCGAGCAGTACTTC. As protein: CASSRPVGEQYF. Drawing the rest from reference TRBV7-2 and TRBJ2-7, the complete variable domain is GAGVSQSPSNKVTEKGKDVELRCDPISGHTALYWYRQSLGQGLEFLIYFQGNSAPDKSGLPSDRFSAERTGGSVSTLTIQRTQQEDSAVYLCASSRPVGEQYFGPGTRLTVT.

This clone was detected only once. The chain has TRBV9 and TRBJ1-1; a possible D gene is TRBD1 (5 bases). V was clipped by 0 bases and J by 5 bases, with 11 bases between them. This CDR3 spans 14 amino acids. Germline CDR1 and CDR2: SGDLS and YYNGEE. CDR3 sequence (DNA): TGTGCCAGCAGCGTAGCTACGGGGGGAACTGAAGCTTTCTTT. Amino acids: CASSVATGGTEAFF.

The CDR3 here is CASTGQGANYGYTF. The CDR3 DNA follows: TGTGCCAGCACCGGACAGGGGGCTAACTATGGCTACACCTTC. This chain links TRBV6-5 with TRBJ1-2, with 10 positions matching TRBD1. Looked up from germline, CDR1 is MNHEY and CDR2 is SVGAGI. This CDR3 spans 14 amino acids. The V gene end was trimmed by 7 bases and the J gene end by 0 bases; junction bases not matched to a gene: 2.

This clone was recorded only once. The gene calls are TRBV3-1 (or the pseudogene TRBV3-2) and TRBJ2-1, with 13 nucleotides matching TRBD2. V shed 3 bases, J shed 7 bases, and the junction held 3 bases outside the gene matches. Germline lookup yields CDR1 LGHDT and CDR2 YNNKEL (reference sequence). This CDR3 has 15 amino acids. This CDR3 is CASSHGTSGVNEQFF. CDR3 DNA: TGTGCCAGCAGCCACGGGACTAGCGGGGTGAATGAGCAGTTCTTC.

The V call is TRBV10-1, the J call TRBJ1-4; 7 nucleotides line up with TRBD1. V dropped 6 bases and J dropped 5; count of bases not matched to a gene: 6. There are 14 residues in the CDR3. Germline V gene data show CDR1 as WNHNN and CDR2 as SYGVQD (reference sequence). CDR3: CASSPGQANEKLFF. CDR3 nucleotide sequence: TGCGCCAGCAGCCCTGGACAGGCGAATGAAAAACTGTTTTTT.

CDR3 sequence: CASRPIPQGINEKLFF. In DNA, the CDR3 is TGTGCCAGCAGACCCATCCCCCAGGGGATAAATGAAAAACTGTTTTTT. The rearrangement joins TRBV28 to TRBJ1-4; tentatively, D is TRBD1 (6 bases). Germline values: CDR1 MDHEN, CDR2 SYDVKM. With 6 bases removed from V and 5 bases from J, the gap between germline ends came to 19 bases. The CDR3 contains 16 residues.

The V and J genes are TRBV30 and TRBJ1-1, with a possible D match to TRBD1 (6 bases). The germline V gene encodes CDR1 GTSNPN and CDR2 SVGIG (reference sequence). V was pared by 7 bases and J by 1 base, with 10 bases between. This CDR3 region has 12 residues. The CDR3 spells CASTTGNTEAFF. The CDR3 DNA is TGTGCCTCCACGACAGGGAACACTGAAGCTTTCTTT.

The gene calls are TRBV20-1 and TRBJ1-1; a possible D gene is TRBD1 (6 bases). The V end lost 3 bases, the J end lost 1 base, and 12 bases lay between the germline ends. Looked up from germline, CDR1 is DFQATT and CDR2 is SNEGSKA (reference sequence). The CDR3 length is 14 residues. CDR3 nucleotides: TGCAGTGCTAGTGGGGGGGGCACGAACACTGAAGCTTTCTTT. Translating gives CSASGGGTNTEAFF.

The chain couples TRBV28 to TRBJ1-4, with 9 bases aligning to TRBD1. The CDR3 sequence is 14 residues long. Germline-derived CDR1 and CDR2 are MDHEN and SYDVKM. J lost 3 bases, V lost 5 bases, and 1 base had no gene match. CDR3 in amino acids: CASSTGGANEKLFF. The CDR3 DNA sequence: TGTGCCAGCAGTACAGGGGGCGCTAATGAAAAACTGTTTTTT.

This chain uses TRBV7-9 with TRBJ1-4; TRBD1 matches at 7 bases. With 5 bases clipped from V and 8 bases from J, the junction kept 11 bases outside the gene matches. Germline CDR1 reads SEHNR; CDR2 reads FQNEAQ (reference sequence). The CDR3 has 15 residues. The CDR3 DNA reads TGTGCCAGCAGCGGAATGGGACAGTTGGGCGAAAAACTGTTTTTT. This encodes CASSGMGQLGEKLFF.

This chain connects TRBV18 to TRBJ2-2; tentatively, D is TRBD2 (6 bases). The germline V gene encodes CDR1 KGHSH and CDR2 LQKENI. Between the trimmed V and J ends, which lost 1 base and 4 bases, there was a span of 13 bases. The CDR3 sequence is 16 residues long. CDR3 in amino acids: CASSPLAPAGTGELFF. CDR3 bases: TGTGCCAGCTCACCACTAGCGCCAGCGGGCACCGGGGAGCTGTTTTTT.

The chain links TRBV28 to TRBJ1-2; 7 positions agree with TRBD1. J gave up 5 bases and V 6 bases, and 12 bases lay outside the gene matches. The germline gives CDR1 MDHEN, CDR2 SYDVKM. The CDR3 spans 15 residues. The CDR3 nucleotides are TGTGCCAGCAGCACAAAGGGGCAGGGGGATTATGGCTACACCTTC. Translating it yields CASSTKGQGDYGYTF.

This chain connects TRBV30 to TRBJ1-3; D not certain. The germline V and J ends were trimmed by 2 bases and 4 bases, with 18 bases remaining between them. This CDR3 region has 16 residues. CDR1 and CDR2 (germline): GTSNPN, SVGIG (reference sequence). This chain's CDR3 is CAWSRPSGSGGNTIYF. CDR3 DNA sequence: TGTGCCTGGAGTCGCCCTTCGGGGTCCGGCGGAAACACCATATATTTT.

At least ten counts were recorded for this clone. CDR3 DNA: TGTGCCAGCAGTTTTGGCCAGGGGACAAATGAGCAGTTCTTC. This sequence encodes CASSFGQGTNEQFF. The V and J genes are TRBV28 and TRBJ2-1, with D maybe TRBD1 (6 bases). The V gene lost 3 bases and the J gene lost 7 bases, with 13 bases spanning the gap. The germline V gene encodes CDR1 MDHEN and CDR2 SYDVKM. CDR3 length equals 14 residues.